The 10 T cell receptor beta chains reported below all come from one sample, sequenced in a study of cytomegalovirus exposure and HLA in healthy donors. TCRdb keeps only in-frame clones here, not all; method: immunoSEQ multiplex PCR. The sample records about 73,000 clones, approximately 96% being singletons. The sample taken for sequencing was PBMCs. These TCRs come from a man younger than 30 in good health and CMV-seronegative.

The chain uses TRBV4-2 and TRBJ1-1; D unresolved. Germline loops: CDR1 LGHNA, CDR2 YNFKEQ. Trimming took off 4 bases at V and 8 bases at J, with 14 bases between the two ends. This CDR3 has 13 amino acids. The CDR3 loop reads CASSLSGALEAFF. The CDR3, as DNA: TGTGCCAGCAGCCTAAGCGGAGCTCTAGAAGCTTTCTTT.

This chain links TRBV27 with TRBJ2-1, with 8 bases identical to TRBD2. CDR3 length: 18 amino acids. The germline gives CDR1 MNHEY, CDR2 SMNVEV (reference sequence). Unmatched junction bases numbered 15, after V lost 6 bases and J lost 2 bases. The CDR3 protein is CASSPRGGLRLPYNEQFF. Here the CDR3 DNA reads TGTGCCAGCAGCCCCCGGGGGGGACTCCGGCTCCCCTACAATGAGCAGTTCTTC.

V usage is TRBV7-6 and J usage is TRBJ2-1; tentatively, D is TRBD1 (6 bases). This CDR3 is 13 amino acids long. The germline gives CDR1 SGHVS, CDR2 FNYEAQ. V was clipped by 5 bases and J by 7 bases, with 12 bases between them. In DNA form, the CDR3 reads TGTGCCAGCAGCGCCCAGGGGAATAATGAGCAGTTCTTC. Protein sequence: CASSAQGNNEQFF.

The count of this clone is one. This sequence joins TRBV4-2 and TRBJ1-2, with 8 bases that match TRBD1. Trimming removed 1 base from V and 6 bases from J; junction bases left unmatched: 10. The CDR3 is 16 residues long. Germline CDR1 and CDR2: LGHNA and YNFKEQ. The CDR3 nucleotides are TGTGCCAGCAGCCAAGGCCCCCGGGACAGGAGCGATGGCTACACCTTC. Its protein product is CASSQGPRDRSDGYTF.

V and J are TRBV6-5 and TRBJ1-1; weak D call: TRBD1 (6 bases). With 5 bases removed from V and 2 bases from J, the gap between germline ends came to 12 bases. CDR3 length equals 14 residues. Germline V CDR1 and CDR2: MNHEY, SVGAGI. The CDR3 DNA sequence: TGTGCCAGCAGTATCGGGACAACCAACACTGAAGCTTTCTTT. Its translation is CASSIGTTNTEAFF.

V and J are TRBV6-1 and TRBJ2-3, with TRBD1 matching 10 bases. Germline V gene lookup returns CDR1 MNHNS and CDR2 SASEGT. The CDR3 covers 14 residues. V lost 10 bases to trimming and J lost 4 bases; unmatched junction nucleotides: 8. DNA of the CDR3: TGTGCCATTCCCGGGACAGGGGATTCAGATACGCAGTATTTT. Translated, it gives CAIPGTGDSDTQYF.

The table lists this clone with a count of one. J is TRBJ2-5 and V is TRBV25-1, with a tentative D call TRBD2 (6 bases). CDR1 is MGHDK and CDR2 is SYGVNS in the germline V gene. The germline V and J ends were trimmed by 0 bases and 4 bases, with 12 bases remaining between them. CDR3 length: 15 amino acids. The DNA of the CDR3 is TGTGCCAGCAGTGAATACGCGGGACTGTTAGAGACCCAGTACTTC. Its translation: CASSEYAGLLETQYF.

CDR3 residues: CASSLLSRPLDGYTF. The CDR3 nucleotides read TGTGCCAGCAGCTTACTCTCCAGGCCCCTCGATGGCTACACCTTC. The chain is built from TRBV7-9 and TRBJ1-2; D call uncertain. Germline V gene data show CDR1 as SEHNR and CDR2 as FQNEAQ (reference sequence). The CDR3 sequence is 15 residues long. Trimming took 2 bases from V and 6 from J, leaving 16 bases between them.

The chain recombines TRBV5-1 with TRBJ1-4; D is uncertain. CDR3 length: 14 residues. Trimming pared 0 bases from V and 8 bases from J, leaving 11 bases between. The V gene's germline CDR1 is SGHRS and CDR2 YFSETQ. The DNA for the CDR3 is TGCGCCAGCAGCTTGGAGCCTCCGGTGGAAAAACTGTTTTTT. Amino acid sequence: CASSLEPPVEKLFF.

The rearrangement uses TRBV19 and TRBJ2-1, with D maybe TRBD2 (5 bases). The CDR3 covers 13 residues. The V gene lost 5 bases and the J gene lost 9 bases, with 14 bases spanning the gap. Germline values: CDR1 LNHDA, CDR2 SQIVND (reference sequence). CDR3 coding DNA: TGTGCCAGTAGTCCCTCACTAGTAACTGAGCAGTTCTTC. Its translation is CASSPSLVTEQFF.